This T cell receptor (beta chain) was captured by sequencing in a study of lymphopenia after photon versus proton radiotherapy. Whole-study findings and limits: Post-nadir diversity loss with photons came from oligoclonal expansion, particularly CD8+ Temra cells. Only patients who died were analyzed for survival; proton advantage is unproven. Photon-treated patients lost naive T cells and TCR diversity; proton-treated stayed stable. Larger post-nadir TCR diversity loss correlated inversely with survival in deceased patients.

The method was immunoSEQ multiplex PCR; TCRdb's version includes in-frame clones alone and lacks a portion of them. The sample holds almost 25,000 clones, roughly four fifths seen once. The sample holds a few counts of this clone. The antigen is undetermined. This CDR3 is built from 17 residues. The V end was cut by 1 base, the J end by 4 bases, with 18 bases between. Germline-derived CDR1 and CDR2 are SEHNR and FQNEAQ (reference sequence). V gene TRBV7-9 combines with J gene TRBJ2-3; D is possibly TRBD1 (6 bases). Material: peripheral blood, obtained from a patient treated with proton-based radiotherapy. This clonotype was sampled from a woman aged 70-85 years with pancreatic cancer. Written as DNA, the CDR3 is TGTGCCAGCAGCTTAGTTCAGGGGCTAGGGGCTGCAGATACGCAGTATTTT. It translates to CASSLVQGLGAADTQYF.